Sequencing of this TCR beta chain was carried out in a study of T cell responses to AZD1222 COVID-19 vaccine. As for this clone: Its antigen is as yet unknown.

Study-level points and caveats: Spike-specific TCR breadth rose after two AZD1222 doses, and depth rose as well.

Clones were sequenced by immunoSEQ multiplex PCR, and TCRdb holds only the in-frame ones, with some missing. This sample carries under 150,000 clones, 85% to 90% of them seen once, and the ten largest clones take roughly 1.7%. This CDR3 region has 10 residues. The V end was cut by 0 bases, the J end by 4 bases, with 0 bases between. The V gene's germline CDR1 is SQVTM and CDR2 ANQGSEA. This chain links TRBV29-1 with TRBJ2-5; D not resolved. The sequence was collected from an adult who received the AZD1222 COVID-19 vaccine. Source: peripheral blood, taken 28 days after the second AZD1222 dose. The CDR3 spells CSVEEETQYF. The DNA for the CDR3 is TGCAGCGTTGAAGAAGAGACCCAGTACTTC. The whole variable domain, filled in from reference TRBV29-1 and TRBJ2-5, reads SAVISQKPSRDICQRGTSLTIQCQVDSQVTMMFWYRQQPGQSLTLIATANQGSEATYESGFVIDKFPISRPNLTFSTLTVSNMSPEDSSIYLCSVEEETQYFGPGTRLLVL.